This entry lists 9 T cell receptor beta chains sequenced from one sample in a study of CD8 T cells in ankylosing spondylitis. TCRdb ran MiXCR on the 5' RACE reads and lists one entry per CDR3 protein. The repertoire holds approximately 90,000 distinct CDR3 sequences, about 8.5% seen once, with 9.9% in the top ten. Sequencing was performed on blood, either unsorted or a sorted T cell fraction (not recorded which). The origin of the receptors is a male donor with ankylosing spondylitis or in good health (not recorded which).

This clonotype was seen only a few times. The genes are TRBV5-4 and TRBJ2-1; 11 positions agree with TRBD2. The junction had 6 bases not matched to a gene; V was cut back by 4 bases and J by 6 bases. Germline loops: CDR1 SGHNT, CDR2 YYREEE (reference sequence). CDR3 length equals 15 residues. CDR3 sequence: CASSQRTSGFNEQFF. Written as DNA, the CDR3 is TGTGCCAGCAGCCAGAGGACTAGCGGGTTCAATGAGCAGTTCTTC.

In regard to this clonotype: This could be a read error, since a much larger clone is one nucleotide away. This chain uses TRBV10-3 with TRBJ1-5; perhaps TRBD1 as D (5 bases). This CDR3 has 10 amino acids. Looked up from germline, CDR1 is ENHRY and CDR2 is SYGVKD. The CDR3 loop is CAVGDQHQHF. In nucleotides, the CDR3 is TGTGCCGTAGGGGATCAGCACCAGCATTTT.

This clonotype was counted ten times or more. The V and J genes are TRBV12-3 or TRBV12-4 and TRBJ2-3; tentative D call: TRBD2 (6 bases). V shed 5 bases and J shed 3 bases, with 18 bases lying between them. The length of the CDR3 is 16 residues. The CDR3 sequence is CASSPSWRVRTDTQYF. Here the CDR3 DNA reads TGTGCCAGCAGTCCCTCGTGGAGGGTGAGGACAGATACGCAGTATTTT.

This clonotype was recorded many times. V and J are TRBV20-1 and TRBJ1-2; 7 bases match TRBD1. Germline CDR1 reads DFQATT; CDR2 reads SNEGSKA (reference sequence). Losses at the gene ends were 2 bases for V and 7 bases for J; bases not matched to a gene: 13. The CDR3 has 15 residues. For the CDR3, the DNA is TGCAGTGCTAGAAAGGGGCCCAACAGGGGAGGTGGCTACACCTTC. Translation gives CSARKGPNRGGGYTF.

This clonotype was detected ten times or more. V is TRBV6-2 or TRBV6-3 and J is TRBJ2-3; D may be TRBD1 (6 bases). Germline CDR1 and CDR2: MNHEY and SVGEGT. The V and J ends lost 2 bases and 4 bases respectively, with 13 bases between them. There are 15 residues in the CDR3. The CDR3 loop reads CASSYHREIADTQYF. The CDR3 DNA sequence: TGTGCCAGCAGTTACCACAGGGAGATCGCAGATACGCAGTATTTT.

This clonotype was counted many times. It may be a read error: a sequence one base away is much more abundant. The chain uses TRBV9 and TRBJ2-3, with D maybe TRBD1 (5 bases). The CDR3 has 14 residues. CDR1 and CDR2 (germline): SGDLS, YYNGEE. CDR3 amino acids: CASSVDRLEDTHYF. The CDR3, as DNA: TGTGCCAGCAGCGTAGACAGGTTGGAAGATACGCATTATTTT.

This clonotype came up many times. The rearrangement links TRBV13 to TRBJ1-3; 8 bases are a match to TRBD1. V was clipped by 5 bases and J by 0 bases; unmatched bases: 3. The CDR3 totals 15 residues. Germline CDR1 reads PRHDT; CDR2 reads FYEKMQ (reference sequence). CDR3 DNA: TGTGCCAGCAGCGTAACAGGGGGCTCTGGAAACACCATATATTTT. Translating it yields CASSVTGGSGNTIYF.

This clonotype came up many times. The chain has TRBV6-5 and TRBJ1-4, with a weak D call TRBD1 (6 bases). The V gene lost 0 bases and the J gene lost 2 bases, with 7 bases spanning the gap. The germline gives CDR1 MNHEY, CDR2 SVGAGI. The CDR3 sequence is 15 residues long. CDR3 protein: CASSYSQGTNEKLFF. CDR3 nucleotides: TGTGCCAGCAGTTACTCCCAGGGGACTAATGAAAAACTGTTTTTT.

V and J are TRBV4-2 and TRBJ1-4, with TRBD1 as a possible D gene (5 bases). The V and J ends lost 0 bases and 7 bases respectively, with 18 bases between them. CDR3 size: 17 residues. Germline CDR1 is LGHNA and CDR2 is YNFKEQ. The CDR3 sequence: CASSQDHFGTGGEKLFF. The CDR3 region has the DNA TGTGCCAGCAGCCAAGATCATTTCGGGACGGGTGGTGAAAAACTGTTTTTT.